This T cell receptor (beta chain) was profiled in a study of human T cells and chemical hapten exposure (dated by TCRdb to 2020 to 2022). In terms of the full investigation: For sensitization, 2% DPC in acetone was applied to a roughly 2 cm by roughly 2 cm area of upper inner arm skin. The libraries were sequenced as a pool, and the TCR yield per sample differed mostly because of small variations in library volumes within the pool. The patient cohort, mostly female, included alopecia areata with under or over 50% scalp involvement, alopecia totalis and alopecia universalis. Blood samples were taken from patients before sensitization (week 0) and then at 2, 6 and about 24 weeks after DPC sensitization. In alopecia patients, the study followed how the peripheral blood TCR repertoire changed in vivo over primary and secondary sensitization to diphenylcyclopropenone (DPC), a hapten. For TCR sequencing, blood came from some 31 alopecia patients at anywhere from one to four time points (pre-sensitization, 2, 6 and 24 weeks). Throughout the roughly 25-week study period, patients were also given weekly therapeutic DPC doses on the scalp. Patch testing was performed on the upper back with Finn chambers containing 0.01% DPC, and the patch tests were scored after 6 days according to International Contact Dermatitis Research Group standards. Summary of the overall study and its limitations: Patch test score correlated positively with the number of PT1 expanded TCRs, reaching significance at thresholds 8, 16 and 32 but not at 4. After repeated subsampling, the strength of the expansion versus patch-test correlation and the threshold at which it became significant changed. DPC sensitization did not change how many TCRs were above 1 in 1000 frequency, and no evidence was found of alterations in global repertoire structure. Because every patient had alopecia, a presumed autoimmune disease, the patients' immune response might differ from that of healthy individuals. Expanded TCRs formed significantly more large CDR3 similarity clusters than pre-sensitization or healthy control sets, consistent with antigen-driven responses.

What the time point label conveys for this sample: patch test 1, 2 weeks after DPC sensitization. The intended sense of this specimen's treatment or condition label: therapeutic diphenylcyclopropenone sensitization with weekly scalp DPC. Blood at each patch-test visit was drawn before the patch test was applied. To be eligible, patients had to be aged 18 to 70, diagnosed with alopecia and judged suitable for DPC therapy, while pregnant patients were excluded. Total RNA was extracted from unfractionated whole blood collected in Tempus Blood RNA tubes. Trimming removed 6 bases from V and 7 bases from J, leaving 16 bases between the germline ends. From the cysteine through the phenylalanine, the CDR3 covers 14 amino acids. CDR3 DNA only is kept here, 42 bases in frame from base 1. Library method: RACE. Sequencer: NextSeq 500. During library preparation, unique molecular identifiers were attached to individual cDNA molecules so that TCRs could be counted quantitatively and reproducibly. Both TCR alpha and TCR beta chains were sequenced from each blood RNA sample. Per the source publication's procedure: Samples had a median of approximately 96,000 TCRs, with a range from roughly 20,000 to 690,600. V, J and CDR3 annotation of the TCR reads was carried out using the Decombinator software suite. Every sample was subsampled to the same number of TCRs (28,000) for the PS versus PT1 abundance plots. Expanded TCRs were defined as absent before sensitization and observed at least eight times at the 2-week time point. TCRdb ran its own pipeline on the public reads, namely fastp trimming at Q25 and MiXCR clone calling, and kept in-frame beta chains. Each entry is one CDR3 protein sequence, shown with its most common DNA and genes. The V and J calls were determined by TCRdb, not by the authors. In this sample the table shows roughly 360,000 distinct CDR3 sequences, 4% to 5.5% of which occur a single time. The top ten clonotypes cover 2% to 2.5% of the sample.

About this clonotype: Its antigen is currently not known. The input lacks base qualities; no much larger clone sits a single base away.

Recombination linked TRBV12-3 or TRBV12-4 to TRBJ1-5; the D region possibly corresponds to TRBD1 (5 bases align). This sample comprised whole blood, obtained in connection with sensitization to the hapten diphenylcyclopropenone (DPC). This receptor was obtained from a woman aged 45-59 years with alopecia areata. Some clones in this sample may be carry-over from other donors' samples. The DNA sequence reads TGTGCCAGCAGCCCTCTGACTTGGGGGCAGCCCCAGCATTTT. This codes for CASSPLTWGQPQHF.